The 22 T cell receptor beta chains in this list originate from one sample, sequenced in a study of T-cell reconstitution after alpha-beta-depleted transplantation in children. Unique molecular identifiers tagged the TCRbeta library. TCRdb itself ran the PCR reads through MiXCR, one entry per CDR3 protein. In the table there are about 370,000 distinct CDR3 sequences, roughly 20% of which are singletons. The specimen comprised PBMCs from the stem cell graft donor, sampled from the stem cell graft. The source of these receptors is a human donor who donated a stem cell graft to a child with acute myeloid leukemia.

This clonotype was seen at least ten times. CDR3 coding DNA: TGTGCCAGCAGCTCCCGTAGCGGGCCGGGTACGCAGTATTTT. Translation: CASSSRSGPGTQYF. V usage is TRBV11-3 and J usage is TRBJ2-3; 7 bases match TRBD2. The germline V gene has CDR1 SGHNT and CDR2 YENEEA. Germline trimming cut 4 bases from V and 8 bases from J; bases unmatched to any gene: 9. This CDR3 is 14 amino acids long.

In this sample, this clonotype turned up a few times. J is TRBJ2-4 and V is TRBV15; TRBD2 aligns across 8 bases. This CDR3 has 17 amino acids. Germline trimming cut 3 bases from V and 0 bases from J; bases unmatched to any gene: 7. Germline lookup yields CDR1 LNHNV and CDR2 YYDKDF (reference sequence). DNA for the CDR3: TGTGCCACCAGCAGGCGACGGGAGGGCTTAGCCAAAAACATTCAGTACTTC. It yields the protein CATSRRREGLAKNIQYF.

The chain carries TRBV2 and TRBJ2-1; D is possibly TRBD2 (5 bases). Looked up from germline, CDR1 is SNHLY and CDR2 is FYNNEI. The CDR3 has 20 amino acids. Trimming cost V 3 bases and J 3 bases, with 27 bases left between them. The CDR3 DNA reads TGTGCCAGCAGTGATAGTAAGGCAGTTCACCCTCAACTAGGCTACAATGAGCAGTTCTTC. Translation gives CASSDSKAVHPQLGYNEQFF.

In its sample, this clonotype was seen a few times. The chain recombines TRBV7-2 with TRBJ1-4; TRBD1 is a possible D gene (6 bases). V was cut by 6 bases and J by 7 bases, with 15 bases left in between. Germline CDR1 SGHTA, CDR2 FQGNSA. This CDR3 spans 14 amino acids. In DNA, the CDR3 is TGTGCCAGCAGGTACAGGGTCGCGAGTGAAAAACTGTTTTTT. It encodes CASRYRVASEKLFF. Variable domain in full (rest from reference TRBV7-2 and TRBJ1-4): GAGVSQSPSNKVTEKGKDVELRCDPISGHTALYWYRQSLGQGLEFLIYFQGNSAPDKSGLPSDRFSAERTGGSVSTLTIQRTQQEDSAVYLCASRYRVASEKLFFGSGTQLSVL.

The table lists this clonotype with a few counts. This chain uses TRBV21-1 with TRBJ2-5; no DNA check was done on the table's D call, TRBD1. TRBV21-1 is given as a pseudogene. The CDR3 consists of 16 residues. CDR3 region: CASSMGIPTTGETQYF. The CDR3, as DNA: TGTGCCAGCAGCATGGGGATTCCGACGACCGGGGAGACCCAGTACTTC.

This chain connects TRBV7-6 to TRBJ1-4; D is undetermined. V lost 5 bases to trimming and J lost 8 bases, with 18 bases between them. CDR1 is SGHVS and CDR2 is FNYEAQ in the germline V gene. This CDR3 has 15 residues. CDR3 amino acids: CASSETATEGEKLFF. The CDR3 DNA is TGTGCCAGCAGCGAGACTGCAACGGAGGGAGAAAAACTGTTTTTT.

V usage is TRBV4-1 and J usage is TRBJ2-2; 10 nucleotides line up with TRBD2. Trimming at V came to 1 base and at J to 4 bases, leaving 9 bases not matched to a gene. The CDR3 loop spans 18 amino acids. Looked up from germline, CDR1 is MGHRA and CDR2 is YSYEKL. The CDR3 here is CASSQVPSGSAGTGELFF. Written as DNA, the CDR3 is TGCGCCAGCAGCCAAGTCCCTAGCGGGAGCGCTGGCACCGGGGAGCTGTTTTTT.

A word on this clonotype: At one end, the junction sequence differs from germline, possibly due to a read error. The V call is TRBV7-3, the J call TRBJ2-1, with 8 positions matching TRBD1. The CDR3 length is 17 residues. From germline, CDR1 is SGHTA and CDR2 FQGTGA. CDR3 in DNA: TGTGCCAACAGCTTAAGGGGACAGGCGAAGGAGAACAATGAGCAGTTCTTC. This translates into CANSLRGQAKENNEQFF.

V usage is TRBV19 and J usage is TRBJ2-4; 7 nucleotides match TRBD2. Germline V gene lookup returns CDR1 LNHDA and CDR2 SQIVND (reference sequence). This CDR3 is built from 11 residues. V was clipped by 11 bases and J by 13 bases; unmatched bases: 11. The CDR3 is CACRGGVLQYF. CDR3 coding DNA: TGTGCCTGCCGGGGAGGGGTCCTACAGTACTTC.

This clonotype has at least ten counts. The rearrangement joins TRBV12-3 or TRBV12-4 to TRBJ1-6; TRBD1 matches at 7 bases. V gave up 6 bases and J gave up 8 bases; unmatched junction bases: 10. CDR3 length: 15 amino acids. Written as DNA, the CDR3 is TGTGCCAGCAGCCGCGCCGGGACAGATTATTCACCCCTCCACTTT. Protein sequence: CASSRAGTDYSPLHF.

The genes are TRBV5-1 and TRBJ1-1; D not resolved. The V end lost 0 bases, the J end lost 3 bases, and 15 bases lay between the germline ends. Per the germline V gene, CDR1 is SGHRS and CDR2 is YFSETQ. The CDR3 spans 16 residues. The chain's CDR3 is CASSLDAIGGDTEAFF. CDR3 DNA sequence: TGCGCCAGCAGCTTGGATGCTATTGGTGGGGACACTGAAGCTTTCTTT.

J is TRBJ2-7 and V is TRBV5-1; 14 bases agree with TRBD2. Germline-derived CDR1 and CDR2 are SGHRS and YFSETQ. The CDR3 is made up of 16 amino acids. J was trimmed by 7 bases and V by 4 bases; bases with no gene match: 10. The CDR3 protein is CASSPMTSGRAREQYF. CDR3 coding DNA: TGCGCCAGCAGCCCAATGACTAGCGGGAGGGCCCGGGAGCAGTACTTC.

This clonotype was counted between two and nine times. The chain combines TRBV6-1 with TRBJ1-2, with D perhaps TRBD1 (6 bases). The germline V gene has CDR1 MNHNS and CDR2 SASEGT. The CDR3 is 13 residues long. V dropped 4 bases and J dropped 2 bases, with 8 bases sitting between them. The CDR3 DNA reads TGTGCCAGCAGTGCAGGGGCCAACTATGGCTACACCTTC. Protein sequence: CASSAGANYGYTF.

The CDR3: CASSGPKGRQTTRYEQYF. The CDR3 DNA sequence: TGTGCCAGCAGTGGCCCGAAGGGACGTCAGACCACCCGATACGAGCAGTACTTC. The J gene is TRBJ2-7, the V gene TRBV6-1; the D gene could be TRBD1 or TRBD2 (5 bases each). Per germline, CDR1 MNHNS and CDR2 SASEGT. CDR3 length: 18 amino acids. Between the trimmed V and J ends, which lost 4 bases and 4 bases, there was a span of 26 bases.

The chain recombines TRBV29-1 with TRBJ1-2; unclear D gene. The germline V gene has CDR1 SQVTM and CDR2 ANQGSEA. V dropped 7 bases and J dropped 0 bases, with 18 bases sitting between them. The CDR3 totals 15 residues. The CDR3 spells CSAIHSDASNYGYTF. DNA of the CDR3: TGCAGCGCCATCCATAGCGACGCGTCTAACTATGGCTACACCTTC.

The chain combines TRBV5-6 with TRBJ2-1; TRBD2 agrees at 8 bases. The CDR3 loop spans 15 amino acids. After removal of 0 bases from V and 8 bases from J, the junction contained 7 bases not matched to a gene. Per the germline V gene, CDR1 is SGHDT and CDR2 is YYEEEE. CDR3: CASSLGGTSGYEQFF. Written as DNA, the CDR3 is TGTGCCAGCAGCTTGGGTGGTACTAGCGGCTATGAGCAGTTCTTC.

The V call is TRBV7-3, the J call TRBJ2-3, with unresolved D. V gave up 4 bases and J gave up 6 bases, with 11 bases separating them. This CDR3 has 13 residues. Germline-derived CDR1 and CDR2 are SGHTA and FQGTGA. Here the CDR3 DNA reads TGTGCCAGCAGCTCGATCCTTGGCGATACGCAGTATTTT. Protein sequence: CASSSILGDTQYF.

The gene calls are TRBV7-8 and TRBJ2-1; 9 bases align to TRBD2. Germline-derived CDR1 and CDR2 are SGHVS and FQNEAQ. J was trimmed by 8 bases and V by 5 bases; bases with no gene match: 16. The CDR3 has 17 amino acids. This CDR3 reads CASSLGTSRVLRDEQFF. For the CDR3, the DNA is TGTGCCAGCAGCCTCGGGACTAGCCGAGTCCTACGGGATGAGCAGTTCTTC. The full variable domain, its missing parts supplied by reference TRBV7-8 and TRBJ2-1, is GAGVSQSPRYKVAKRGQDVALRCDPISGHVSLFWYQQALGQGPEFLTYFQNEAQLDKSGLPSDRFFAERPEGSVSTLKIQRTQQEDSAVYLCASSLGTSRVLRDEQFFGPGTRLTVL.

In its sample, this clonotype was seen a few times. V is TRBV29-1 and J is TRBJ2-3, with D maybe TRBD2 (5 bases). The CDR3 totals 14 residues. The V end was cut by 6 bases, the J end by 1 base, with 14 bases between. Germline CDR1 SQVTM, CDR2 ANQGSEA. The CDR3 spells CSVIRGGRTDTQYF. Here the CDR3 DNA reads TGCAGCGTCATCAGAGGCGGGCGCACAGATACGCAGTATTTT.

The gene calls are TRBV28 and TRBJ1-1; TRBD1 is a possible D gene (6 bases). Germline CDR1 MDHEN, CDR2 SYDVKM. The CDR3 covers 12 residues. With 5 bases removed from V and 10 bases from J, the gap between germline ends came to 14 bases. In nucleotides, the CDR3 is TGTGCCAGCAGTCTTACTAGGGGGGGAGCTTTCTTT. This encodes CASSLTRGGAFF.

This clonotype was counted ten times or more. The genes are TRBV29-1 and TRBJ2-1; TRBD2 aligns across 7 bases. The J segment lost 3 bases and the V segment lost 6 bases, leaving 5 bases of the junction unmatched. Germline V gene sequence: CDR1 SQVTM, CDR2 ANQGSEA. The CDR3 is made up of 13 amino acids. The CDR3 loop reads CSVWTRFYNEQFF. In DNA form, the CDR3 reads TGCAGCGTCTGGACTAGGTTCTACAATGAGCAGTTCTTC.

A few counts support this clonotype. The V call is TRBV20-1, the J call TRBJ1-2, with TRBD1 as a possible D gene (6 bases). V was pared by 4 bases and J by 2 bases, with 14 bases between. This CDR3 is 14 amino acids long. Per germline, CDR1 DFQATT and CDR2 SNEGSKA (reference sequence). CDR3 sequence reads: CSAKSAGQNYGYTF. The CDR3 DNA is TGCAGTGCTAAGTCGGCGGGACAAAACTATGGCTACACCTTC.